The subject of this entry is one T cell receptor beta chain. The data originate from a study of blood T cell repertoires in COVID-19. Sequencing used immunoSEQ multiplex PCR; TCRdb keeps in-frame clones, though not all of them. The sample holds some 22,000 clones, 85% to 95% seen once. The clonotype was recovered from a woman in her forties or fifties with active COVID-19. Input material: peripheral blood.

CDR3 region: CASVAGVGRDYNEQFF. DNA for the CDR3: TGTGCCAGCGTTGCTGGGGTCGGGAGGGACTACAATGAGCAGTTCTTC. V and J are TRBV7-9 and TRBJ2-1, with 8 nucleotides matching TRBD2. The CDR3 has 16 amino acids. The V segment lost 8 bases and the J segment 3 bases; nucleotides outside the gene matches: 12. Germline V gene data show CDR1 as SEHNR and CDR2 as FQNEAQ (reference sequence).